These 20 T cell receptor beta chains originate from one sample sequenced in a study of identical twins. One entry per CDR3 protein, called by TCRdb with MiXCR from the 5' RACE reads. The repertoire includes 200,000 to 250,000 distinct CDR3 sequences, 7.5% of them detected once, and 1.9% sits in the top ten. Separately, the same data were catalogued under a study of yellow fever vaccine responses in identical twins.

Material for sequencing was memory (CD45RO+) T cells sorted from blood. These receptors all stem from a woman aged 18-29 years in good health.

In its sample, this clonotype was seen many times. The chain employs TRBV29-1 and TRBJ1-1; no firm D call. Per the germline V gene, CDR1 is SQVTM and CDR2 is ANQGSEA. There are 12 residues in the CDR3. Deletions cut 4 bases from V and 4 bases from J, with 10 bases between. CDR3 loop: CSVAGSSTEAFF. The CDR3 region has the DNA TGCAGCGTTGCAGGCAGCAGCACTGAAGCTTTCTTT.

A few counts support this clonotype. The CDR3 reads CASTTSGRAGTDTQYF. Here the CDR3 DNA reads TGTGCCAGCACCACTAGCGGGAGGGCCGGCACAGATACGCAGTATTTT. The rearrangement uses TRBV12-3 or TRBV12-4 and TRBJ2-3; 13 nucleotides match TRBD2. The CDR3 is made up of 16 amino acids. V gave up 7 bases and J gave up 1 base; unmatched junction bases: 5.

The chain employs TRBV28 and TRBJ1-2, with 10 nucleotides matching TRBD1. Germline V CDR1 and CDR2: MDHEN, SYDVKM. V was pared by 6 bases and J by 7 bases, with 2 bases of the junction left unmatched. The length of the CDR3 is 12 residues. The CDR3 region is CASRTGGIGYTF. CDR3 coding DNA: TGTGCCAGCAGGACAGGGGGCATTGGCTACACCTTC.

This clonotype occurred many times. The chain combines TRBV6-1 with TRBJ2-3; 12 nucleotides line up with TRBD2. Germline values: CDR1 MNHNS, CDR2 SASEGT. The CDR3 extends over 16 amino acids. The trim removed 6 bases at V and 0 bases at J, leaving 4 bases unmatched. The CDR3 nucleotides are TGTGCCAGCAGCCTAGCGGGGGGGATGAGCACAGATACGCAGTATTTT. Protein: CASSLAGGMSTDTQYF.

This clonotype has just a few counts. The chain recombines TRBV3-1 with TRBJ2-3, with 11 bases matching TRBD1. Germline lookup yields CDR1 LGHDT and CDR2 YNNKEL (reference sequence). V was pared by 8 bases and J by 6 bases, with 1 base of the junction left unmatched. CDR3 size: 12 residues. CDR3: CASGQGADTQYF. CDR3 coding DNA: TGTGCCAGCGGACAGGGGGCCGATACGCAGTATTTT.

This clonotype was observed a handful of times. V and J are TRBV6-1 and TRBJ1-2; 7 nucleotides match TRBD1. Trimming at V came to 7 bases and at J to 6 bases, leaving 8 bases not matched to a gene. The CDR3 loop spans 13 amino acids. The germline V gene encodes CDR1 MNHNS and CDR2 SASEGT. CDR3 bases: TGTGCCAGCAACCCGACAGGGATGAATGGCTACACCTTC. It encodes CASNPTGMNGYTF.

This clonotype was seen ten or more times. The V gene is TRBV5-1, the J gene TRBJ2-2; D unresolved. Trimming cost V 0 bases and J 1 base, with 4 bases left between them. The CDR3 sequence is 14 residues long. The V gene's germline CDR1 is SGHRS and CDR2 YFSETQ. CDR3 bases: TGCGCCAGCAGCTTGGGGGTGAACACCGGGGAGCTGTTTTTT. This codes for CASSLGVNTGELFF.

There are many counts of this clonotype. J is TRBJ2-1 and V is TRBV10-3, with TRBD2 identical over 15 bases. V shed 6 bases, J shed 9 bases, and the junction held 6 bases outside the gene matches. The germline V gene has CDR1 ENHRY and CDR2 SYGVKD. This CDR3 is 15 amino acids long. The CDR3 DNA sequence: TGTGCCATCAGGCCCGGGACTAGCGGGAGGAGTGAGCAGTTCTTC. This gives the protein CAIRPGTSGRSEQFF.

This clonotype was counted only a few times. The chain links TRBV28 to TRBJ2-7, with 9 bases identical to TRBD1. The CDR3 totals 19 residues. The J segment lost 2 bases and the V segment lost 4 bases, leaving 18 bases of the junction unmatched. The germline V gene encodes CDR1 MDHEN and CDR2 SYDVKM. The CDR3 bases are TGTGCCAGCAGTTACACCGGGACAGGGTCCGGGAGCCCCACCTACGAGCAGTACTTC. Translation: CASSYTGTGSGSPTYEQYF.

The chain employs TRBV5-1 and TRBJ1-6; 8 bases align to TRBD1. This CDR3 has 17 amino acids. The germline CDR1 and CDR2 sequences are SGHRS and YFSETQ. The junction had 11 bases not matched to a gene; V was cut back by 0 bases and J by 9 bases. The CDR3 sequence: CASSLDGQGALGSPLHF. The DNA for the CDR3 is TGCGCCAGCAGCTTGGACGGACAGGGTGCCTTGGGTTCACCCCTCCACTTT.

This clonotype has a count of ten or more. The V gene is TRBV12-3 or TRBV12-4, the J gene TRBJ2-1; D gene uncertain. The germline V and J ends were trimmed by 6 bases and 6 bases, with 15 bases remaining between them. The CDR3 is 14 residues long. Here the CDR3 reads CASRKTSDVNEQFF. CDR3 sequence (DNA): TGTGCCAGCAGGAAAACGTCGGACGTCAATGAGCAGTTCTTC.

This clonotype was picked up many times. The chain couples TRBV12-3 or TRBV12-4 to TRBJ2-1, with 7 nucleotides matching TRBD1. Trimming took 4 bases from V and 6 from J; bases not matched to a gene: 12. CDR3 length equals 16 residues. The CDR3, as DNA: TGTGCCAGCAGTTCGGAGACAGGGCGAAGAAGCAATGAGCAGTTCTTC. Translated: CASSSETGRRSNEQFF.

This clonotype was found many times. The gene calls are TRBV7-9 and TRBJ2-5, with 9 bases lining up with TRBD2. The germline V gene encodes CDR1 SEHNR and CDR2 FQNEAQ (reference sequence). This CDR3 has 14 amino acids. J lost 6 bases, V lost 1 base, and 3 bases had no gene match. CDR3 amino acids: CASSLGTSEKTQYF. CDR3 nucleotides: TGTGCCAGCAGCTTAGGGACTAGCGAGAAGACCCAGTACTTC.

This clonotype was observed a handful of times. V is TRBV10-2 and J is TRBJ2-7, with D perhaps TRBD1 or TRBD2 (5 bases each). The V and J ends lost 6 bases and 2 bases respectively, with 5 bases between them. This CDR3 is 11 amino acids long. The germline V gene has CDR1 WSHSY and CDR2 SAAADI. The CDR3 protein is CASRGAYEQYF. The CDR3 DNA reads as TGCGCCAGCAGGGGGGCCTACGAGCAGTACTTC.

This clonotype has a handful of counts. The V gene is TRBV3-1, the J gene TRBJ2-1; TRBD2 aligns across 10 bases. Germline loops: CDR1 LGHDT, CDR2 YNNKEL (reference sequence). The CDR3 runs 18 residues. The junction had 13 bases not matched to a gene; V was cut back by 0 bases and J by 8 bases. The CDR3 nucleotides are TGTGCCAGCAGCCAAGATTCGAGGTCTAGCGGGGGTATTGATGAGCAGTTCTTC. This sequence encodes CASSQDSRSSGGIDEQFF.

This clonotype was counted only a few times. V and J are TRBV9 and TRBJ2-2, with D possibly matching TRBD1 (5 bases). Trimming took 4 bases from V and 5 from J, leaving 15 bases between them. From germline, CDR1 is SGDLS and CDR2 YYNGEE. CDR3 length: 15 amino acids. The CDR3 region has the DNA TGTGCCAGCAGCCCGTCAGGGTACGGAACCGGGGAGCTGTTTTTT. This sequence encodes CASSPSGYGTGELFF.

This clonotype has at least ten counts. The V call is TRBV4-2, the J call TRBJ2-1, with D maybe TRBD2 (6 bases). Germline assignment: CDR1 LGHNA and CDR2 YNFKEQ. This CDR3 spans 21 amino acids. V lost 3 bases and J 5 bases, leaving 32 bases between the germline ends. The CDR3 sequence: CASSQIRGPREDYKSNNEQFF. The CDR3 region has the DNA TGTGCCAGCAGCCAGATAAGGGGTCCAAGAGAGGACTACAAAAGTAACAATGAGCAGTTCTTC.

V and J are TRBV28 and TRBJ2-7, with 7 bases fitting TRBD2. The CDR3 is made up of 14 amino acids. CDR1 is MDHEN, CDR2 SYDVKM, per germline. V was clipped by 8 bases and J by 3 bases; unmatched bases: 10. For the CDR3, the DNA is TGTGCCAGCTCCTCGGGGGGACCGTTCTACGAGCAGTACTTC. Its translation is CASSSGGPFYEQYF.

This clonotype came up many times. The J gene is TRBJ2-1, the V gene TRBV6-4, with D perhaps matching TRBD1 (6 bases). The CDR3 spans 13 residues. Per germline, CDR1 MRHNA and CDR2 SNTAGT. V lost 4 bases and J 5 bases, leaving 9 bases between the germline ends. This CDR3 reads CASSGQVNNEQFF. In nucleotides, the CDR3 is TGTGCCAGCAGTGGACAGGTCAACAATGAGCAGTTCTTC.

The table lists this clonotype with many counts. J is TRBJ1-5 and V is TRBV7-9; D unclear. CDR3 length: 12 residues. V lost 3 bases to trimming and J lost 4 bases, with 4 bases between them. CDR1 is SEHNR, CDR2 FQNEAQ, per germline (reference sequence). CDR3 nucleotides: TGTGCCAGCAGCTTGTGGAATCAGCCCCAGCATTTT. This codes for CASSLWNQPQHF.